What follows are 11 T cell receptor beta chains derived from one specimen sequenced in a study of T cell changes during pregnancy in multiple sclerosis. Sequencing was performed with immunoSEQ multiplex PCR; in TCRdb, only in-frame clones are kept and a portion is missing. Among tens of thousands of clones, about nine tenths were seen once, and the ten largest hold 2.5% to 4%. Sample: peripheral blood, taken in the first trimester of pregnancy. All receptors derive from a female donor in good health, enrolled as a control in a pregnancy study.

The chain carries TRBV10-3 and TRBJ1-1; 10 bases align to TRBD1. Germline V CDR1 and CDR2: ENHRY, SYGVKD. The CDR3 sequence is 14 residues long. After removal of 5 bases from V and 1 base from J, the junction contained 1 base not matched to a gene. The chain's CDR3 is CAISRTGGNTEAFF. CDR3 DNA sequence: TGTGCCATCAGTCGGACAGGGGGGAACACTGAAGCTTTCTTT.

The rearrangement links TRBV9 to TRBJ2-3; TRBD1 matches at 8 bases. Germline V gene sequence: CDR1 SGDLS, CDR2 YYNGEE. This CDR3 spans 15 amino acids. The V gene end was trimmed by 4 bases and the J gene end by 4 bases; junction bases not matched to a gene: 8. CDR3 sequence (DNA): TGTGCCAGCAGCCCGAGGACAGGGATCTCAGATACGCAGTATTTT. The encoded protein is CASSPRTGISDTQYF.

The J gene is TRBJ2-7, the V gene TRBV7-2; D remains unclear. CDR1 is SGHTA, CDR2 FQGNSA, per germline. The CDR3 covers 13 residues. The germline V and J ends were trimmed by 2 bases and 1 base, with 6 bases remaining between them. CDR3 in DNA: TGTGCCAGCAGCTTACAGGATTCCTACGAGCAGTACTTC. The encoded protein is CASSLQDSYEQYF.

This sequence joins TRBV13 and TRBJ2-6, with D possibly TRBD1 on 5 matching bases. V shed 5 bases and J shed 1 base, with 9 bases lying between them. The CDR3 extends over 15 amino acids. The germline gives CDR1 PRHDT, CDR2 FYEKMQ (reference sequence). The CDR3 here is CASSQQESGANVLTF. In DNA, the CDR3 is TGTGCCAGCAGCCAACAGGAGTCTGGGGCCAACGTCCTGACTTTC.

J is TRBJ2-3 and V is TRBV6-5; 8 bases are a match to TRBD2. Unmatched junction bases numbered 8, after V lost 6 bases and J lost 6 bases. This CDR3 contains 14 residues. Germline-derived CDR1 and CDR2 are MNHEY and SVGAGI. DNA for the CDR3: TGTGCCAGCAGAGCGGGGGCGAATGGTGATACGCAGTATTTT. This gives the protein CASRAGANGDTQYF.

The chain joins TRBV29-1 to TRBJ1-1; D gene ambiguous. Trimming stripped 0 bases from V and 0 bases from J, with 8 bases between. CDR1 and CDR2 from the germline V gene are SQVTM and ANQGSEA. The CDR3 is 14 amino acids. In nucleotides, the CDR3 is TGCAGCGTTGAAGATCTCGGGGTGAACACTGAAGCTTTCTTT. It encodes CSVEDLGVNTEAFF. The variable domain in full, with the rest retrieved from reference TRBV29-1 and TRBJ1-1, is SAVISQKPSRDICQRGTSLTIQCQVDSQVTMMFWYRQQPGQSLTLIATANQGSEATYESGFVIDKFPISRPNLTFSTLTVSNMSPEDSSIYLCSVEDLGVNTEAFFGQGTRLTVV.

The chain employs TRBV6-7 and TRBJ2-1; the match to TRBD1 covers 8 bases. TRBV6-7 is designated an ORF whose function remains uncertain. After removal of 1 base from V and 1 base from J, the junction contained 12 bases not matched to a gene. The CDR3 totals 19 residues. DNA for the CDR3: TGTGCCAGCAGTTACTGGGACAGGAGCCAATACGTGTCCTACAATGAGCAGTTCTTC. Translated: CASSYWDRSQYVSYNEQFF.

The chain combines TRBV18 with TRBJ2-1; possible D gene TRBD1, 5 bases. Trimming removed 4 bases from V and 5 bases from J, with 18 bases in between. CDR1 is KGHSH and CDR2 is LQKENI in the germline V gene. The CDR3 runs to 16 residues. In DNA form, the CDR3 reads TGTGCCAGCTCACTACTCCAGGGAACCTTCGACAATGAGCAGTTCTTC. Protein sequence: CASSLLQGTFDNEQFF.

CDR3 protein: CASSLAGTSVQETQYF. The CDR3 DNA follows: TGTGCCAGCAGCTTAGCGGGGACTAGCGTCCAAGAGACCCAGTACTTC. V and J are TRBV7-2 and TRBJ2-5; 10 bases are shared with TRBD2. In germline, CDR1 is SGHTA, CDR2 FQGNSA. This CDR3 spans 16 amino acids. The V segment lost 0 bases and the J segment 1 base; nucleotides outside the gene matches: 2. Full variable domain (remainder filled in from reference TRBV7-2 and TRBJ2-5): GAGVSQSPSNKVTEKGKDVELRCDPISGHTALYWYRQSLGQGLEFLIYFQGNSAPDKSGLPSDRFSAERTGGSVSTLTIQRTQQEDSAVYLCASSLAGTSVQETQYFGPGTRLLVL.

V is TRBV5-4 and J is TRBJ2-1, with 9 bases that match TRBD2. The CDR3 loop spans 15 amino acids. Looked up from germline, CDR1 is SGHNT and CDR2 is YYREEE (reference sequence). V was clipped by 1 base and J by 6 bases; unmatched bases: 5. CDR3 sequence (DNA): TGTGCCAGCAGCTTGAGTGCGGGAGGGCCCAATGAGCAGTTCTTC. It codes for CASSLSAGGPNEQFF.

The chain recombines TRBV5-4 with TRBJ2-2; TRBD2 matches 8 bases. The CDR3 is 13 residues long. From germline, CDR1 is SGHNT and CDR2 YYREEE (reference sequence). The V gene end was trimmed by 10 bases and the J gene end by 1 base; junction bases not matched to a gene: 3. The CDR3 region has the DNA TGTGCCCTGGCGGGGGGGAACACCGGGGAGCTGTTTTTT. It is translated as CALAGGNTGELFF.